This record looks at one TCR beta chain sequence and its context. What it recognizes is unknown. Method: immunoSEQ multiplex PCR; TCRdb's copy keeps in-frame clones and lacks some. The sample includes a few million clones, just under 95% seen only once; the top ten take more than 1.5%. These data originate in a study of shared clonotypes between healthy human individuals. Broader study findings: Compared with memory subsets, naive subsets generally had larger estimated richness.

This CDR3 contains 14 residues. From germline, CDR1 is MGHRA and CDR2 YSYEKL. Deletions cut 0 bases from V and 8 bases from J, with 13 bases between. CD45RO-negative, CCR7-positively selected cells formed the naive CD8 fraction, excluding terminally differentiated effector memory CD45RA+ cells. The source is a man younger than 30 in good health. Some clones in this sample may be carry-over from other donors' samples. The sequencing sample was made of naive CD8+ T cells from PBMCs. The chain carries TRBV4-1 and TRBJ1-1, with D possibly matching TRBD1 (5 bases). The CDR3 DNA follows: TGCGCCAGCAGCCAAGATGGCAGGGAATACGAAGCTTTCTTT. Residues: CASSQDGREYEAFF.